The clone carrying this T cell receptor (beta chain) has just one count. Its antigen is undetermined. The data were taken from a study of cytomegalovirus exposure and HLA in healthy donors. Looking at the study overall: Earlier results showed approximately 110 million unique TCR beta sequences derived from some 190 million T cells. Regarding the study as a whole: For cytomegalovirus status, the classifier reportedly gave diagnoses with high specificity and sensitivity. Several V segments, TRBV6-2 and TRBV6-3 among them, could not be told apart and were dropped. Analyses of presence and absence presupposed an approximately uniform sequencing depth across donors.

The germline gives CDR1 MNHNS, CDR2 SASEGT. The CDR3 spans 16 residues. Between the trimmed V and J ends, which lost 1 base and 3 bases, there was a span of 13 bases. The PCR used 60 Vbeta and 13 Jbeta primers. Libraries were prepared by immunoSEQ multiplex PCR; TCRdb keeps only in-frame clonotypes and omits some of them. The sample has some 130,000 clones; 60% to 85% are singletons. The TCR sequence derives from a woman aged 30 to 39 in good health and CMV-seropositive. The sample was PBMCs. V usage is TRBV6-1 and J usage is TRBJ1-3; D remains unclear. As DNA, the CDR3 is TGTGCCAGCAGTGAAGGCGAGTCCTACTTTGGAAACACCATATATTTT. It translates to CASSEGESYFGNTIYF.